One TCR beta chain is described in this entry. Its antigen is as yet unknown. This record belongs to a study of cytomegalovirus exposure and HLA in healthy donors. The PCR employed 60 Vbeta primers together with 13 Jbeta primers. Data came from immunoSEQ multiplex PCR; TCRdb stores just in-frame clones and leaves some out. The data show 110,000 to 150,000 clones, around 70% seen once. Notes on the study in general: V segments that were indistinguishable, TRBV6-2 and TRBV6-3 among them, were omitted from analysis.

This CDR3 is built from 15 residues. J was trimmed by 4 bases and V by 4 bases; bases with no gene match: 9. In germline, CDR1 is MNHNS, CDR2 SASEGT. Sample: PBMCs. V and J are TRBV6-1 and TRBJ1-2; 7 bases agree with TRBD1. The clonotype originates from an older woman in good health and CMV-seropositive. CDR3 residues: CASSAQGQWIYGYTF. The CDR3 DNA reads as TGTGCCAGCAGTGCACAGGGGCAGTGGATCTATGGCTACACCTTC.